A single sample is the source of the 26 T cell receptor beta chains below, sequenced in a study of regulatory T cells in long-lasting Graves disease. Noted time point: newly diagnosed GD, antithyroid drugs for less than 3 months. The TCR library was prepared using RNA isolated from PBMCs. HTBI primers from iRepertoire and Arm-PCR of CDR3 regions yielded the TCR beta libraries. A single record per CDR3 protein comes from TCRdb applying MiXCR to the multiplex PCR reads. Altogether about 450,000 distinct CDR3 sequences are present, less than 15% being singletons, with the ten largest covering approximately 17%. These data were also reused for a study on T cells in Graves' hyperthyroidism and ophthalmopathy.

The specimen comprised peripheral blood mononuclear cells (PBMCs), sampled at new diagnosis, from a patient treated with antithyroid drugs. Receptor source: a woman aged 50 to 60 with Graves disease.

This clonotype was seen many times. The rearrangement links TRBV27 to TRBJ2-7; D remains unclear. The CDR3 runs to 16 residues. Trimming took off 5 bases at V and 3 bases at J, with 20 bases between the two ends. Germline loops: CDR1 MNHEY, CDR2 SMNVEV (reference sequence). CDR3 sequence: CASSLYSNRRDYEQYF. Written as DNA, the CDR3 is TGTGCCAGCAGTCTCTATAGTAATAGGCGCGACTACGAGCAGTACTTC.

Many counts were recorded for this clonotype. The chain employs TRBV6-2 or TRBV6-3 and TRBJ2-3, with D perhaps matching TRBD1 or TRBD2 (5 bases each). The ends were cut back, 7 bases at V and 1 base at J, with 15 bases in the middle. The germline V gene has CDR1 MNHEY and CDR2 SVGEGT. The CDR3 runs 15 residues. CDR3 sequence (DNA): TGTGCCAGCAATTCCCGGGACCGCCGCACAGATACGCAGTATTTT. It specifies CASNSRDRRTDTQYF.

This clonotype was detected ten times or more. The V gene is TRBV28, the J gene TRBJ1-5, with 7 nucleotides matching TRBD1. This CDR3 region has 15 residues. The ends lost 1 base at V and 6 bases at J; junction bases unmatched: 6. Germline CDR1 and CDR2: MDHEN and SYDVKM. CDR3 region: CASSLYSGGAQPQHF. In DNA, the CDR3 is TGTGCCAGCAGTTTATACTCAGGGGGAGCTCAGCCCCAGCATTTT.

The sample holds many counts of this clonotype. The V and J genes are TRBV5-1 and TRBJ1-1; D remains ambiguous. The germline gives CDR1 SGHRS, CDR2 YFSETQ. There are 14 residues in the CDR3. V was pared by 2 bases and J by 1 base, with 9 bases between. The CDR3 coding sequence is TGCGCCAGCAGCTTCCAGGAACGGAACACTGAAGCTTTCTTT. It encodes CASSFQERNTEAFF.

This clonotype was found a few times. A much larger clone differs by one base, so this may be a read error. CDR3 DNA sequence: TGTGCCAGCAGTTACAGGGGGAACACTGAAGCTTCCTTT. It is translated as CASSYRGNTEASF. This chain joins TRBV25-1 and TRBJ1-1, with 8 positions matching TRBD1. CDR1 MGHDK and CDR2 SYGVNS come from the germline V gene. This CDR3 region has 13 residues.

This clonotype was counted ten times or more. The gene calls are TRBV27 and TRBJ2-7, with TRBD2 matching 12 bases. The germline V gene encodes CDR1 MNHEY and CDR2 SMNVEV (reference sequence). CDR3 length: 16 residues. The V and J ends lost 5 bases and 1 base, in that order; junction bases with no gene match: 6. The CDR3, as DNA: TGTGCCAGCAGTCCACGGACTAGCGGGGCATCCTACGAGCAGTACTTC. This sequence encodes CASSPRTSGASYEQYF.

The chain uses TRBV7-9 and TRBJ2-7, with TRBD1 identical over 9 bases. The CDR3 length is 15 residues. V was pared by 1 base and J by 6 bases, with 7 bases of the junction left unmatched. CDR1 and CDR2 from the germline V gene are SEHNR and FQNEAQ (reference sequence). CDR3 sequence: CASSLVQGARGEQYF. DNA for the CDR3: TGTGCCAGCAGCTTAGTACAGGGGGCTCGCGGCGAGCAGTACTTC.

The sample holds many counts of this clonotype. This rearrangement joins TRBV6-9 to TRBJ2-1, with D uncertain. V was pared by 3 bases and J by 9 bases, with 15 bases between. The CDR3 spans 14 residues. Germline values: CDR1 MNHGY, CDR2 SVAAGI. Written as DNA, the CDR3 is TGTGCCAGCAGTTACCGTCGAGGAGTAAGTGAGCAGTTCTTC. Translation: CASSYRRGVSEQFF.

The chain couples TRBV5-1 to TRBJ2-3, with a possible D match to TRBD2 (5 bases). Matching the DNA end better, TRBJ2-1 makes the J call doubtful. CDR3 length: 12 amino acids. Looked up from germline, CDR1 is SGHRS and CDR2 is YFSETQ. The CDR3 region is CASSKGPSGQFF. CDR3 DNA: TGCGCCAGCAGCAAAGGACCGAGCGGGCAGTTCTTC.

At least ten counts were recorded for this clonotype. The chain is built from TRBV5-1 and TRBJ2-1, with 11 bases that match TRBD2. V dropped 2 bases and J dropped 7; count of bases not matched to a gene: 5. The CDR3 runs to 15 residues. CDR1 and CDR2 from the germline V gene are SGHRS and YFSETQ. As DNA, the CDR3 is TGCGCCAGCAGCTTAACTAGCGGGAGTTCTAATGAGCAGTTCTTC. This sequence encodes CASSLTSGSSNEQFF.

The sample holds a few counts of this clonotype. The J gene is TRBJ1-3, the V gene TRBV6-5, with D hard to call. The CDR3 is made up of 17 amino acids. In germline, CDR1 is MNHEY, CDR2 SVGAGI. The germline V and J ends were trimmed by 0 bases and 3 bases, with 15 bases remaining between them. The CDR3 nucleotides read TGTGCCAGCAGTTACTCTTCGGATCCCAGCGTTGGAAACACCATATATTTT. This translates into CASSYSSDPSVGNTIYF.

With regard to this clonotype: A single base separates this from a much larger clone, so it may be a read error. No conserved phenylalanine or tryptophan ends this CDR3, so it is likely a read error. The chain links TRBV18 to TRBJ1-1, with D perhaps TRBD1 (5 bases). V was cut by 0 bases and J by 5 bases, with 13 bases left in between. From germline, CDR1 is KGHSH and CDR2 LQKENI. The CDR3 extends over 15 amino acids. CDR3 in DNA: TGTGCCAGCTCACCACCGGGGACTTTGGTGACTGAAGCTTTCTCT. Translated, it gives CASSPPGTLVTEAFS.

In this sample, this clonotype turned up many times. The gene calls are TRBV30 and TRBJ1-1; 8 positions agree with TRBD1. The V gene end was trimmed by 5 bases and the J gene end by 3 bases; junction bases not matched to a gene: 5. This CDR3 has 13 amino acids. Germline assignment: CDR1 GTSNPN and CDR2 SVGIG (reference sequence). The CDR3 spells CAWDRGPDTEAFF. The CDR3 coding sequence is TGTGCCTGGGACAGGGGTCCGGACACTGAAGCTTTCTTT.

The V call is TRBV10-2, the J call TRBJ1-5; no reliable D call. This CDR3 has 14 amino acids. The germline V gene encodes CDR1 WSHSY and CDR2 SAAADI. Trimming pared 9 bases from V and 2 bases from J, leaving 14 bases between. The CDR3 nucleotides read TGCGCCAGACTACCTACCCGGGGCAATCAGCCCCAGCATTTT. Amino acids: CARLPTRGNQPQHF.

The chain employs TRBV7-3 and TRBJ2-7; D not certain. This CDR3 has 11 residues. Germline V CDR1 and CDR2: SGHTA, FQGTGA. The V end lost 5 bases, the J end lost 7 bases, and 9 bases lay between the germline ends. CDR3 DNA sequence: TGTGCCAGCAGCCGCAAAGGGGAGCAGTACTTC. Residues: CASSRKGEQYF.

CDR3 nucleotide sequence: TGTGCCAGCAGCTTCTACAGGGGCTATAATTCACCCCTCCACTTT. Protein: CASSFYRGYNSPLHF. This chain joins TRBV7-2 and TRBJ1-6; TRBD1 aligns across 7 bases. Germline lookup yields CDR1 SGHTA and CDR2 FQGNSA. V lost 3 bases, J lost 3 bases, and 2 bases stayed unmatched. There are 15 residues in the CDR3.

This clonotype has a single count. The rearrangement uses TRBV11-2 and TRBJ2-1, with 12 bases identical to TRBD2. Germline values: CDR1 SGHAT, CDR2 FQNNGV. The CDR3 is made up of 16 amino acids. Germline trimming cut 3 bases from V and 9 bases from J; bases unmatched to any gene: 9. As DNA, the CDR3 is TGTGCCAGCAGCTTCGAACTAGCGGGAGGTGCATTTGAGCAGTTCTTC. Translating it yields CASSFELAGGAFEQFF. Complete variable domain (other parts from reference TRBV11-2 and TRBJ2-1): EAGVAQSPRYKIIEKRQSVAFWCNPISGHATLYWYQQILGQGPKLLIQFQNNGVVDDSQLPKDRFSAERLKGVDSTLKIQPAKLEDSAVYLCASSFELAGGAFEQFFGPGTRLTVL.

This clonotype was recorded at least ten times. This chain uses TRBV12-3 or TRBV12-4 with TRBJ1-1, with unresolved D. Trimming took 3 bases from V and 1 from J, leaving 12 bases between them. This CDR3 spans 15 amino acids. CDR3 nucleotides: TGTGCCAGCAGTTTCTGGGGTAATCGGAACACTGAAGCTTTCTTT. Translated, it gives CASSFWGNRNTEAFF.

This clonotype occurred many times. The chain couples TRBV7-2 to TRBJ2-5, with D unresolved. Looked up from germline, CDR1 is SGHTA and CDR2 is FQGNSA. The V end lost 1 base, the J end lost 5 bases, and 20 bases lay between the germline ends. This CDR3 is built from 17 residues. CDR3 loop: CASSLELTSPPRETQYF. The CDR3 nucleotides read TGTGCCAGCAGCTTAGAGCTGACTTCACCCCCACGGGAGACCCAGTACTTC.

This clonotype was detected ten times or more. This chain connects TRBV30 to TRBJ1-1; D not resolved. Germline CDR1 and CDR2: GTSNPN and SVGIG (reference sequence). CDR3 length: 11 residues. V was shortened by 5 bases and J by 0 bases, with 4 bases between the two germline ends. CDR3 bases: TGTGCCTGGGGACTGAACACTGAAGCTTTCTTT. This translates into CAWGLNTEAFF.

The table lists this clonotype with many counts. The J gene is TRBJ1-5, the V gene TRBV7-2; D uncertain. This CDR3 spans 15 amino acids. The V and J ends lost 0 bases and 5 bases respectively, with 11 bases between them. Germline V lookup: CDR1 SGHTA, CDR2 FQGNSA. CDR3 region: CASSLAAGSYQPQHF. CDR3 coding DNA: TGTGCCAGCAGCTTAGCGGCGGGCAGTTATCAGCCCCAGCATTTT.

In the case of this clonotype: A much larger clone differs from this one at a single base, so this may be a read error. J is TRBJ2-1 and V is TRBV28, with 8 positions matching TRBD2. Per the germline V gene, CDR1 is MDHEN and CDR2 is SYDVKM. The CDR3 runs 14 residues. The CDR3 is CASTPGGAGWEQSF. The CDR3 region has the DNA TGTGCCAGCACCCCCGGGGGGGCTGGCTGGGAGCAGTCCTTC.

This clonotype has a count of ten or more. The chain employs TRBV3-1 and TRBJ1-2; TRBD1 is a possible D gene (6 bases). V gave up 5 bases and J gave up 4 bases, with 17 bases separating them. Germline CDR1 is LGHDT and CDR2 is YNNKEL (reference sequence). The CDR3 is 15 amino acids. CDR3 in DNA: TGTGCCAGCAGCACCCGGGACATAGCGGTCTATGGCTACACCTTC. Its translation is CASSTRDIAVYGYTF.

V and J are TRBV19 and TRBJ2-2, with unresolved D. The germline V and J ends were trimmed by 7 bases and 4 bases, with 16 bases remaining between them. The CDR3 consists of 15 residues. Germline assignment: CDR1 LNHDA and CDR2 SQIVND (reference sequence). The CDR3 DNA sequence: TGTGCCAGTAAGGTCCTTGGGTCGGGCACCGGGGAGCTGTTTTTT. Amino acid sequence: CASKVLGSGTGELFF.

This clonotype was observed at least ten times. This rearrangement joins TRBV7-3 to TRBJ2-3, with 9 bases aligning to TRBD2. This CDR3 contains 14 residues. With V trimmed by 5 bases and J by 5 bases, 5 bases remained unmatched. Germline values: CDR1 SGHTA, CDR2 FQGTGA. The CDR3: CASSAGLAEDTQYF. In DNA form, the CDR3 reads TGTGCCAGCAGCGCGGGACTAGCAGAAGATACGCAGTATTTT. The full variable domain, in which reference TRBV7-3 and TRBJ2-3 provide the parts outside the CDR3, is GAGVSQTPSNKVTEKGKYVELRCDPISGHTALYWYRQSLGQGPEFLIYFQGTGAADDSGLPNDRFFAVRPEGSVSTLKIQRTERGDSAVYLCASSAGLAEDTQYFGPGTRLTVL.

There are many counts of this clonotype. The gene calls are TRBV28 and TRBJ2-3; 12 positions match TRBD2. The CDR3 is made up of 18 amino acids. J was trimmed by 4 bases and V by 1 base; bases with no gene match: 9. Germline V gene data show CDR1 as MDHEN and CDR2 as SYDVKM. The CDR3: CASSLSLAGGKEPDTQYF. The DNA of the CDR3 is TGTGCCAGCAGTTTATCACTAGCGGGAGGAAAGGAACCAGATACGCAGTATTTT.